The next 2 T cell receptor beta chains were all read from a single sample in a study of patients and donors after allogeneic stem cell transplantation. TCRdb analysed the RT-PCR reads with MiXCR anew, one entry per CDR3 protein. The profile covers 800,000 to 1,000,000 distinct CDR3 sequences, with under 20% appearing a single time and around 6% taken by the ten largest. The sample comprised blood, either unsorted or a sorted T cell fraction (not recorded which). These TCRs come from a human donor who was either an allogeneic HSCT recipient or a stem cell or donor lymphocyte infusion donor (not recorded which). It is not recorded whose cells these are; they may come from a transplant donor.

This clonotype has at least ten counts. The chain has TRBV5-1 and TRBJ2-7; 8 nucleotides line up with TRBD2. Germline V CDR1 and CDR2: SGHRS, YFSETQ. The CDR3 is 16 residues long. The V gene end was trimmed by 3 bases and the J gene end by 4 bases; junction bases not matched to a gene: 12. In DNA, the CDR3 is TGCGCCAGCAGCTCGCTAGGTAGCGGGAATGAGTACGAGCAGTACTTC. This translates into CASSSLGSGNEYEQYF.

The J gene is TRBJ2-3, the V gene TRBV12-2; the DNA was not used to check the table's D call, TRBD2. TRBV12-2 corresponds to a pseudogene. This CDR3 has 15 residues. The DNA of the CDR3 is TGTGCAAGTCGCTTGCTAGCGGCCCGCCCCGATACGCAGTATTTT. This translates into CASRLLAARPDTQYF.